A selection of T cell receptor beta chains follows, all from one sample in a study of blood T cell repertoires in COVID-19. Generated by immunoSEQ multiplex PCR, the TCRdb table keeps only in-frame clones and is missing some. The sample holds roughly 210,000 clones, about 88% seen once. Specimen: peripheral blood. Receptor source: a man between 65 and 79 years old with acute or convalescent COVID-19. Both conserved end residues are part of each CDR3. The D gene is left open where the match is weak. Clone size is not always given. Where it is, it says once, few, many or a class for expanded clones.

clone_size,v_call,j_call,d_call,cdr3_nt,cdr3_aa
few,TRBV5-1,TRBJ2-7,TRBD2,TGCGCCACCCAAGCGGGGTGGGGGGACGAGCAGTACTTC,CATQAGWGDEQYF
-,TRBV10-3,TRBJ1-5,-,TGTGCCATCAGTGAGGGACAGTATAGCAATCAGCCCCAGCATTTT,CAISEGQYSNQPQHF
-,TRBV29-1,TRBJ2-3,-,TGCAGCGTTCTTTTACTGGTTACTAGCACAGATACGCAGTATTTT,CSVLLLVTSTDTQYF
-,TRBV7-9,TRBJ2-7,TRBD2,TGTGCCAGCAGTTCTACGCTGACTAGCGGGGCCTCCTACGAGCAGTACTTC,CASSSTLTSGASYEQYF
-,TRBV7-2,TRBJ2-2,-,TGTGCCAGCAGCTTAGAACGACAGACAAAGGGTGGTACCGGGGAGCTGTTTTTT,CASSLERQTKGGTGELFF
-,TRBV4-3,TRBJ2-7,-,TGCGCCAGCAGCCAAGGCCCCAGGCAGTACTTC,CASSQGPRQYF
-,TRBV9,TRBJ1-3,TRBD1,TGTGCCAGCAGCGCCCGGACAGGGGGAAACACCATATATTTT,CASSARTGGNTIYF
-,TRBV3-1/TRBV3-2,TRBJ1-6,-,TGTGCCAGCAGGAGCTCCTATAATTCACCCCTCCACTTT,CASRSSYNSPLHF
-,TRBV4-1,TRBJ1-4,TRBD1,TGCGCCAGCAGCCAAGAAACAGGGGGAATGATTAATGAAAAACTGTTTTTT,CASSQETGGMINEKLFF
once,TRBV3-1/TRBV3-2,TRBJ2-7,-,TGTGCCAGCAGCCAACCTACGACGCGGGGCGAGCAGTACTTC,CASSQPTTRGEQYF
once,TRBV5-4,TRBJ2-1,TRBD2,TGTGCCAGCAGCCACCCTAGCGGGAGTTCCTACAATGAGCAGTTCTTC,CASSHPSGSSYNEQFF
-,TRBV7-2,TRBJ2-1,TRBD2,TGTGCCGGAACTAGCGGGACCTACAATGAGCAGTTCTTC,CAGTSGTYNEQFF
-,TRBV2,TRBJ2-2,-,TGTGCCAGCACAGGTGTCGCCGGGGAGCTGTTTTTT,CASTGVAGELFF
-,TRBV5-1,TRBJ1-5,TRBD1,TGCGCCAGCAGCTCCGACAGGGGCCAGCCCCAGCATTTT,CASSSDRGQPQHF
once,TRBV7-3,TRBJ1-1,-,TGTGCCAGCAGCTTAGGAGGGGCCGGTAACACTGAAGCTTTCTTT,CASSLGGAGNTEAFF
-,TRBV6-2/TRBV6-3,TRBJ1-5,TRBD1,TGTGCCAGCAGTTACTCAGGGACAGTGAATCAGCCCCAGCATTTT,CASSYSGTVNQPQHF
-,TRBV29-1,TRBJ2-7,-,TGCAGCGTTGTACAGACCTACGAGCAGTACTTC,CSVVQTYEQYF
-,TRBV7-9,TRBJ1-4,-,TGTGCCAGCAGCTTAGCCGGGGGGAGAGAAAAACTGTTTTTT,CASSLAGGREKLFF
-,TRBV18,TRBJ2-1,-,TGTGCCAGCTCACCCCAAAAGGGAAGCGGGACAGGTAACTATGAGCAGTTCTTC,CASSPQKGSGTGNYEQFF
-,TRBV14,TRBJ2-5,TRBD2,TGTGCCAGCAGCCCCCGGACTAGCGGCAGAAGAGCAGAGACCCAGTACTTC,CASSPRTSGRRAETQYF
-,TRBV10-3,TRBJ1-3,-,TGTGCCATCAGTGAGGGTAACAGGGACGGAAACACCATATATTTT,CAISEGNRDGNTIYF
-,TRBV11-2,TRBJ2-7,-,TGTGCCAGCAGCTTAGGGCCGGTTGGAGTTTCCGAGCAGTACTTC,CASSLGPVGVSEQYF
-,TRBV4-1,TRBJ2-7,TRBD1,TGCGCCAGCAGCCAAATTTGGACAGGGTTGGGCGAGCAGTACTTC,CASSQIWTGLGEQYF
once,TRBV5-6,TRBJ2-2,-,TGTGCCAGCAGCCATCGCGGCACCGGGGAGCTGTTTTTT,CASSHRGTGELFF
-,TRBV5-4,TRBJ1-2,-,TGTGCCAGCAGCTTGGCCCGGTCAGGGTTTGGCTACACCTTC,CASSLARSGFGYTF
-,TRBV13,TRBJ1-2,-,TGTGCCAGCAGCTTAGCCCGGGGACATCCGGGGTACGGCTACACCTTC,CASSLARGHPGYGYTF
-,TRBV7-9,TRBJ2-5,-,TGTGCCAGCAGCTTAGCGATCGGGTCACAAGAGACCCAGTACTTC,CASSLAIGSQETQYF
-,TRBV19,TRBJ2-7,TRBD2,TGTGCCAGTAGTCCCGGGACTAGCGGGAAATACGAGCAGTACTTC,CASSPGTSGKYEQYF
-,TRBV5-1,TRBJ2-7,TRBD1,TGCGCCAGCAGCTTGGGGACAGGGGCTTCCTACGAGCAGTACTTC,CASSLGTGASYEQYF
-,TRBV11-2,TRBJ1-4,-,TGTGCCAGCAGCTTCTACAGCCAGGGCTATAATGAAAAACTGTTTTTT,CASSFYSQGYNEKLFF
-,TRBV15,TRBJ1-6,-,TGTGCCACCAGTGGGGGGTATGAGAATTCACCCCTCCACTTT,CATSGGYENSPLHF
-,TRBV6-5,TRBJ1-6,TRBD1,TGTGCCAGCAGAACCGGGACAGGGTCCTCACCCCTCCACTTT,CASRTGTGSSPLHF
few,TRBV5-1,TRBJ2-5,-,TGCGCCAGCAGCCCATTAGACGCGGGAGAGACCCAGTACTTC,CASSPLDAGETQYF
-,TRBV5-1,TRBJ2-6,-,TGCGCCAGCAGCTTGGGTGACAGCGCCAACGTCCTGACTTTC,CASSLGDSANVLTF
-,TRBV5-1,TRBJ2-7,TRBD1,TGCGCCAGCAGCTCGGTCGGGACAGACTACGAGCAGTACTTC,CASSSVGTDYEQYF
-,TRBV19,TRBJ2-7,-,TGTGCCAGTAGTACGGCTCTCGGCGGAGGGCCCTACGAGCAGTACTTC,CASSTALGGGPYEQYF
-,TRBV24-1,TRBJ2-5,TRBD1,TGTGCCACCAGTGAATCCCGACAGGGTGGAGAGACCCAGTACTTC,CATSESRQGGETQYF
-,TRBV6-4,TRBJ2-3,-,TGTGCCAGCAGCCCAACCCCAGGCACCGGCACGCAGTATTTT,CASSPTPGTGTQYF
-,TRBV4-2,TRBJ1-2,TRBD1,TGTGCCAGCAGCCCCGCGACAGGGGGTAACTATGGCTACACCTTC,CASSPATGGNYGYTF
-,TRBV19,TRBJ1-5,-,TGTGCCAGTAGTACCCCGCCGGGGGTTACGAGCAATCAGCCCCAGCATTTT,CASSTPPGVTSNQPQHF
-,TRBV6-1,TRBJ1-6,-,TGTGCCAGCAGTGAAGAGGGGAACTCACCCCTCCACTTT,CASSEEGNSPLHF
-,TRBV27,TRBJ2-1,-,TGTGCCAGCAGTTTCGGGGTAAGCGAGCAGTTCTTC,CASSFGVSEQFF
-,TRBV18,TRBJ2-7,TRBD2,TGTGCCAGCTCACCAGTGGGAGGGGTATCCTACGAGCAGTACTTC,CASSPVGGVSYEQYF
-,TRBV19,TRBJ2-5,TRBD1,TGTGCCAGTAGTAACATCGGACAGGTCCAAGAGACCCAGTACTTC,CASSNIGQVQETQYF
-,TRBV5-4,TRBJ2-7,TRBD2,TGTGCCAGCAGCACCAGCGGGAGAGTTTACGAGCAGTACTTC,CASSTSGRVYEQYF
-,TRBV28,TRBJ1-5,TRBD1,TGTGCCAGCAGTTTAACCGGGACAGGGCGGTCCCAGCATTTT,CASSLTGTGRSQHF
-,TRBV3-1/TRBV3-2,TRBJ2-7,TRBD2,TGTGCCAGCAGCCAAGCGGGACTAGCGGACTCCTACGAGCAGTACTTC,CASSQAGLADSYEQYF
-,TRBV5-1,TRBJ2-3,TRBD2,TGCGCCAGCAGCAGAGGACTAGATTTGACAGATACGCAGTATTTT,CASSRGLDLTDTQYF
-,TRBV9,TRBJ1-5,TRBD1,TGTGCCAGCAGCGCCGGGACAGGTGGTCAGCCCCAGCATTTT,CASSAGTGGQPQHF
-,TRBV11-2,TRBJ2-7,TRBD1,TGTGCCAGCAGCGTGGGACAGACCTCCTACGAGCAGTACTTC,CASSVGQTSYEQYF
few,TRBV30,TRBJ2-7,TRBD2,TGTGCCTGGAGTAGACCCCCGGCTAGCGGGAGGCCGCGGATCTACGAGCAGTACTTC,CAWSRPPASGRPRIYEQYF
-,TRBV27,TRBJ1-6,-,TGTGCCAGCACCCTGGGAGCGGTTAATTCACCCCTCCACTTT,CASTLGAVNSPLHF
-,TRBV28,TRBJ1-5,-,TGTGCCGGCTCCCGGGGAGGGAGTAATCAGCCCCAGCATTTT,CAGSRGGSNQPQHF
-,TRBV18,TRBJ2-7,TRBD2,TGTGCCAGCTCCCTCGGACTAGCGGGAACCTACGAGCAGTACTTC,CASSLGLAGTYEQYF
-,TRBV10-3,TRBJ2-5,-,TGTGCCACTAGACAGAATTCCCAAGAGACCCAGTACTTC,CATRQNSQETQYF